A single TCR beta chain is shown here with its context. Its specificity is not known. The entry originates in a study of T cell responses to AZD1222 COVID-19 vaccine. Whole-study results and caveats: Samples come after the peak T cell response, not at day 14. A mostly white British donor set with more females was recruited, and clonal diversity was possibly underestimated. CD4 TCRs associated with vaccination spanned spike, dominating at 160-218 and 743-854.

Second-dose groups at about 4 or about 12 weeks were pooled. Profiling relied on immunoSEQ multiplex PCR, and the TCRdb table lists in-frame clones only, not all of them. Of more than 85,000 clones detected, about 90% appear once; the ten largest clones hold more than 14%. Trimming removed 1 base from V and 6 bases from J, with 6 bases in between. The CDR3 is 12 residues long. The sequence was collected from an adult who received the AZD1222 COVID-19 vaccine. Sequenced here: peripheral blood, sampled 28 days after the second AZD1222 dose. V gene TRBV12-3 or TRBV12-4 combines with J gene TRBJ1-1; D is ambiguous. The CDR3 sequence: CASSLGSAEAFF. In nucleotides, the CDR3 is TGTGCCAGCAGTTTAGGGTCCGCTGAAGCTTTCTTT.